This TCR beta chain was profiled in a study of post-analysis software for immune sequencing data (dated by TCRdb to 2013 to 2016). General notes on the study: The recorded disease courses included relapsing-remitting, secondary progressive and progressive-relapsing multiple sclerosis, and some patients had no subtype annotation. Patient repertoires were compared against some twelve previously published healthy control repertoires from donors aged roughly 6 to 25 years. A subset of samples was prepared in parallel using single-end sample barcoding, then pooled and co-amplified after Illumina adapter ligation.

To demonstrate the VDJtools post-analysis software, the study profiled TCR beta repertoires from the peripheral blood of about 13 young patients with multiple sclerosis. The patients with multiple sclerosis were children and adolescents between about 6 and 15 years of age. The full study reports these points: Significantly higher frequencies in patients than in controls were found for several TRBV segments, including TRBV5-6, TRBV5-1 and TRBV20-1. Strong co-clustering of samples prepared in the same batch was shown by direct clustering with F measure, prompting a batch-effect correction. The control group was slightly older than the multiple sclerosis patient group. Multiple sclerosis patients had significantly lower normalized Chao1 diversity than controls, a result that suggests substantial peripheral T-cell clonal expansion.

The library came from PCR. The run used an Illumina HiSeq 2500. Unique molecular identifiers were incorporated into TCR beta cDNA libraries to reduce PCR and sequencing biases. Some 500,000 cDNA molecules were obtained per 1 to 10 million input T cells, so each molecule approximated one T cell. The patient libraries were prepared and sequenced with the same protocol used for the earlier healthy control dataset. Samples belonging to the same batch were prepared together, multiplexed and sequenced on a shared HiSeq lane. From the authors' description of their analysis: MIGEC was used to process the raw barcoded reads, and molecular identifier groups with only a single read were discarded before consensus assembly and CDR3 extraction. VDJtools was used for post-analysis of the clonotype tables, with diversity normalized by down-sampling every dataset to the smallest sample size. To correct batch-related cross-sample contamination, repertoire overlap clustering matched CDR3 amino acid sequences but not nucleotide sequences. Through fastp at Q25 and MiXCR, TCRdb rebuilt clones from the public reads, retaining in-frame beta chains. CDR3 protein sequences are deduplicated, and each keeps its most common genes and DNA. TCRdb's processing, not the study's, gives the V and J calls here. The sample includes roughly 800,000 distinct CDR3 sequences, with 30% observed a single time. Jointly, the top ten make up approximately 0.6% of the sample.

CDR1 and CDR2, looked up from the germline V gene, are MGHRA and YSYEKL. V sheds 3 bases and J sheds 1 base, leaving 16 bases between their ends. CDR3 length: 17 amino acids, cysteine to phenylalanine. Left in the record is the CDR3 DNA by itself, 51 bases read in frame from the first base. On this clonotype itself: Its antigen specificity is not known. No quality values exist for individual bases; no much larger clone is one base distant.

Sequencing used blood. The TCR originated in a girl between 10 and 17 years old with multiple sclerosis. This chain is built from TRBV4-1 and TRBJ1-5; a tentative D call is TRBD1 (6 bases match). The bases are TGCGCCAGCAGCCACCCTGGGGGGGCAGACAGCAATCAGCCCCAGCATTTT. Translation gives CASSHPGGADSNQPQHF.